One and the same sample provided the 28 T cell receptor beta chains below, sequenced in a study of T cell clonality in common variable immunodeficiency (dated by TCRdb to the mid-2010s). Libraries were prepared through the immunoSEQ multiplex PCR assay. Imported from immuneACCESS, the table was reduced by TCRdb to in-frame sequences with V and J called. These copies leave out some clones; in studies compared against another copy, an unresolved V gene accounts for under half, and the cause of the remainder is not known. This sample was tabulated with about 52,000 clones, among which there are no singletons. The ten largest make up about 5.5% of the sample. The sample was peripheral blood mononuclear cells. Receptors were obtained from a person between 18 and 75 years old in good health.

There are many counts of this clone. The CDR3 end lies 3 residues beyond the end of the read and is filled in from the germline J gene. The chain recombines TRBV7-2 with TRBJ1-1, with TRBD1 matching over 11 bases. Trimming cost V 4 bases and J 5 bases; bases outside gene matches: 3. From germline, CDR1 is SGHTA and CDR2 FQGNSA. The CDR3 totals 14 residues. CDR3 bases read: TGTGCCAGCAGCTCCCGGGACAGGGGGACTGAA. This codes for CASSSRDRGTE. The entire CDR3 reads CASSSRDRGTEAFF.

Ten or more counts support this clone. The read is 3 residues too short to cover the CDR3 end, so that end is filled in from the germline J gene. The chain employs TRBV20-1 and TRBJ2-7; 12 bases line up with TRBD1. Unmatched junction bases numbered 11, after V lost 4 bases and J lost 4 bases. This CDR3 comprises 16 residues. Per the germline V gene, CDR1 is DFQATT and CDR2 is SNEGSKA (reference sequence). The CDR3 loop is CSATSVPGQGAYEQYF. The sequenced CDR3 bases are TGCAGTGCTACATCTGTCCCGGGACAGGGGGCTTACGAG.

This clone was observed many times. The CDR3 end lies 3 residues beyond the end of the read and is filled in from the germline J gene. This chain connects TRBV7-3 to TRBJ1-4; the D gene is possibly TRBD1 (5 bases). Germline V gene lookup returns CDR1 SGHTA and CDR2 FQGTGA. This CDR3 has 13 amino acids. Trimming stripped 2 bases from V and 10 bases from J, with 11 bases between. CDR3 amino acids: CASSLSQGTKLFF. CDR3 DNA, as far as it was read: TGTGCCAGCAGCTTATCGCAGGGAACAAAA.

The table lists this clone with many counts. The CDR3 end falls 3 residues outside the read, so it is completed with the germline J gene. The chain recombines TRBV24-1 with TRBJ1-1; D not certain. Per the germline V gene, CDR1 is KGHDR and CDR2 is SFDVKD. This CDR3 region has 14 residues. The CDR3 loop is CATSDPLSPFEAFF. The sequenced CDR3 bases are TGTGCCACCAGTGATCCTCTTAGCCCCTTCGAG.

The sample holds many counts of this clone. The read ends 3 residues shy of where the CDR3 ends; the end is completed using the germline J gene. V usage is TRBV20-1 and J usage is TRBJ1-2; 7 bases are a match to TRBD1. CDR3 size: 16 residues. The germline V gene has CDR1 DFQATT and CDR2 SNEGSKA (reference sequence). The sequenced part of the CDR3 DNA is TGCGGATCCCACGAAGGGGGCGCGTTTGAGAACTATGGC. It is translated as CGSHEGGAFENYG. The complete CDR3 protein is CGSHEGGAFENYGYTF.

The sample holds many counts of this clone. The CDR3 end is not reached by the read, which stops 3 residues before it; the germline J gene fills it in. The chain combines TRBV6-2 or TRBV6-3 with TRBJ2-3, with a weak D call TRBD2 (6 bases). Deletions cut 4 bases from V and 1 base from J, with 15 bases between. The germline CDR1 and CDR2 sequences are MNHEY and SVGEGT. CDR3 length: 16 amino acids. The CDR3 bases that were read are TGTGCCAGCAGTTCCACAGCGGGTTGGGGCACAGATACG. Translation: CASSSTAGWGTDT. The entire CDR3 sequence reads CASSSTAGWGTDTQYF.

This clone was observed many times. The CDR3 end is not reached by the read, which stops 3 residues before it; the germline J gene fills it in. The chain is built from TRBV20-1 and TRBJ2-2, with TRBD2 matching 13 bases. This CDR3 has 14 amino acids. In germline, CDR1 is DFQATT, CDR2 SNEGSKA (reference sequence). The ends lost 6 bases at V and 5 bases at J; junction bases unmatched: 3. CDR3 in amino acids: CSARTSGRTGELFF. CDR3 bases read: TGCAGTGCCCGGACTAGCGGGAGAACCGGGGAG.

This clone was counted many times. CDR3 loop: CASSKMGALNEKLFF. The part of the CDR3 DNA that was read is TGCGCCAGCAGCAAGATGGGGGCCCTTAATGAAAAA. The chain is built from TRBV4-1 and TRBJ1-4; tentatively, D is TRBD1 (6 bases). The CDR3 extends 3 residues past the end of the read, so its final part is completed from the germline J gene. Germline V gives CDR1 MGHRA, CDR2 YSYEKL. The CDR3 extends over 15 amino acids. V lost 5 bases to trimming and J lost 4 bases, with 14 bases between them.

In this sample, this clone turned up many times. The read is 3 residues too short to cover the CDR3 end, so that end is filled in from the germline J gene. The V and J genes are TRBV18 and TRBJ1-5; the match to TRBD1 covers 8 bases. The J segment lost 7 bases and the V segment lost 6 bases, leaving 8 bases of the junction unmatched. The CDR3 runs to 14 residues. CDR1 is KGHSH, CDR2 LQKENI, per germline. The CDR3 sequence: CASSLQGGGQPQHF. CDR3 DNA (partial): TGTGCCAGCTCTCTACAGGGGGGAGGGCAGCCC.

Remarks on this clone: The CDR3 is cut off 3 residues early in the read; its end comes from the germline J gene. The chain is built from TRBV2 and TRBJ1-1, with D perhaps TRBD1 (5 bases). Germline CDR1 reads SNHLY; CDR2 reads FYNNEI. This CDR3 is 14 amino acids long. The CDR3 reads CASSEALDDREAFF. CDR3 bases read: TGTGCCAGCAGTGAAGCGCTCGACGACAGAGAA.

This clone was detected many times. The CDR3 protein is CASSPLSGSAYEQYF. The CDR3 bases that were read are TGTGCCAGCAGCCCGCTGTCCGGGTCAGCCTACGAG. The V gene is TRBV5-6, the J gene TRBJ2-7, with unresolved D. The CDR3 extends 3 residues past the end of the read, so its final part is completed from the germline J gene. This CDR3 spans 15 amino acids. CDR1 and CDR2 (germline): SGHDT, YYEEEE. Trimming left V 4 bases short and J 2 bases short, with 16 bases between.

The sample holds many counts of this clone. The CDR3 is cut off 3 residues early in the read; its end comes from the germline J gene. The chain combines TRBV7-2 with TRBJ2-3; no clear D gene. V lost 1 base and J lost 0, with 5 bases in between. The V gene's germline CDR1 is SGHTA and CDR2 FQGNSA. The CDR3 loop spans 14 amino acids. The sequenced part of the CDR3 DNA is TGTGCCAGCAGCTTAGACATAAGCACAGATACG. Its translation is CASSLDISTDT. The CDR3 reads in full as CASSLDISTDTQYF.

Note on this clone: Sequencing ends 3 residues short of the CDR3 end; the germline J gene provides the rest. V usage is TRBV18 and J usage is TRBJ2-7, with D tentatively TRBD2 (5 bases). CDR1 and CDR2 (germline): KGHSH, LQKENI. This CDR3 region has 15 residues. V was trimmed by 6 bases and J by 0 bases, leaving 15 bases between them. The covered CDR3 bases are TGTGCCAGCTCCAAGGCAGCGGATTCCTCCTACGAG. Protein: CASSKAADSSYE. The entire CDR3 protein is CASSKAADSSYEQYF.

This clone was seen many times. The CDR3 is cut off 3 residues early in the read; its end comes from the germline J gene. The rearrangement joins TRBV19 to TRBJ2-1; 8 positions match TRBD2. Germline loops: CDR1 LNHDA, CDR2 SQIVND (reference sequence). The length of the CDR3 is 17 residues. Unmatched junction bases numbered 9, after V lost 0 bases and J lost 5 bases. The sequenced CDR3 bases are TGTGCCAGTAGTATAGATGGAGTAGCGGGATGGAACAATGAG. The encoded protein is CASSIDGVAGWNNE. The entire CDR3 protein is CASSIDGVAGWNNEQFF.

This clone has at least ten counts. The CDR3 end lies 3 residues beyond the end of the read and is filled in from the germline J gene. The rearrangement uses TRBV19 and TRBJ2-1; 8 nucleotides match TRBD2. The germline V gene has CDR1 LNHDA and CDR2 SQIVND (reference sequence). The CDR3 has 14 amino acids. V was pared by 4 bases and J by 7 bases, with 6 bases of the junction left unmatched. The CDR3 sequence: CASSKAGERNEQFF. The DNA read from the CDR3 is TGTGCCAGTAGTAAAGCGGGAGAAAGGAATGAG.

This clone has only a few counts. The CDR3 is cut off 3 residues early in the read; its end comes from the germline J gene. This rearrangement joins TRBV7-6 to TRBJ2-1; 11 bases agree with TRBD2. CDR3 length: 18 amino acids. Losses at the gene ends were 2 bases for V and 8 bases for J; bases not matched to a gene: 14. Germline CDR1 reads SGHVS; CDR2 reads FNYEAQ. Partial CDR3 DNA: TGTGCCAGCAGCTTACCAACCCTACTAGCGGGAGAATCGGATGAG. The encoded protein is CASSLPTLLAGESDE. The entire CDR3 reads CASSLPTLLAGESDEQFF.

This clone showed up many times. CDR3 sequence reads: CASSTDRRTGELFF. CDR3 bases read: TGCGCCAGCAGTACGGACAGGCGTACCGGGGAG. V usage is TRBV5-1 and J usage is TRBJ2-2; TRBD1 matches 7 bases. The CDR3 extends 3 residues past the end of the read, so its final part is completed from the germline J gene. Trimming removed 5 bases from V and 5 bases from J; junction bases left unmatched: 6. This CDR3 is 14 amino acids long. Germline CDR1 SGHRS, CDR2 YFSETQ.

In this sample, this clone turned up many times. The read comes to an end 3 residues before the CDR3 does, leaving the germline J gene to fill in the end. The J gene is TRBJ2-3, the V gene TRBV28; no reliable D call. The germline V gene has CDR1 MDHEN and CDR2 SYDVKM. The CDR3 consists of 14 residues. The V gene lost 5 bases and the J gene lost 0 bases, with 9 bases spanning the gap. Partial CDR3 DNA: TGTGCCAGCAGTGCAGATTACAGCACAGATACG. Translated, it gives CASSADYSTDT. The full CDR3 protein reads CASSADYSTDTQYF.

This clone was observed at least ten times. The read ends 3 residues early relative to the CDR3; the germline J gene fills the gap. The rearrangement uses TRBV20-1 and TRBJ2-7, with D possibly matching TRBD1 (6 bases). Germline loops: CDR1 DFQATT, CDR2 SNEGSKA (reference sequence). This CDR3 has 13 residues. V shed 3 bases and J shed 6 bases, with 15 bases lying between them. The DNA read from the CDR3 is TGCAGTGCTAGTCGCGCAGGGGAGTCCGAG. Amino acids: CSASRAGESE. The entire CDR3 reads CSASRAGESEQYF.

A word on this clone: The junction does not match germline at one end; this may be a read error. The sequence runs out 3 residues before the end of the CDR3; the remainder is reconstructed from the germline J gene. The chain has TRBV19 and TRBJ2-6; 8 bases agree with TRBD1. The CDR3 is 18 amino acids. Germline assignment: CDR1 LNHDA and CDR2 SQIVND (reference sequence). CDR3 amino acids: CAGRARDRLHSGANVLTF. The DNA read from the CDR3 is TGTGCCGGTAGGGCCCGGGACAGGCTTCACTCTGGGGCCAACGTC.

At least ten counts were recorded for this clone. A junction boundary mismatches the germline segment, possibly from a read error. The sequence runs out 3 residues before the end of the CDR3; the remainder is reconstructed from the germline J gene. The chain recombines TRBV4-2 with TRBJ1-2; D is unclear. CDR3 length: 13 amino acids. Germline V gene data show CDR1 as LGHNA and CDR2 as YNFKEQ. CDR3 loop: CASSRGINYGYTF. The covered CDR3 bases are TGCGCCAGCAGCCGAGGTATCAACTATGGC.

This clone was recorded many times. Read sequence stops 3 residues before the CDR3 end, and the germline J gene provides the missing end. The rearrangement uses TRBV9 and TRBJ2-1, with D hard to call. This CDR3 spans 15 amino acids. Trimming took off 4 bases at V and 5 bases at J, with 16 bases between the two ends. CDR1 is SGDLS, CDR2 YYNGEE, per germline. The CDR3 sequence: CASSRAYSPDNEQFF. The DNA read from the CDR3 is TGTGCCAGCAGCCGAGCGTATAGCCCAGACAATGAG.

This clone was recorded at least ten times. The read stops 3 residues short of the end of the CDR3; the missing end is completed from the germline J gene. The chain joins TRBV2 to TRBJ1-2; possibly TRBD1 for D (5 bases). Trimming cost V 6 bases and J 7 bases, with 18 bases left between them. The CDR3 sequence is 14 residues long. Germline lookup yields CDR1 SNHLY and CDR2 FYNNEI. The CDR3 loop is CASRADSFRGGYTF. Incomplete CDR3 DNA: TGTGCCAGCAGAGCCGACTCCTTTAGGGGTGGC.

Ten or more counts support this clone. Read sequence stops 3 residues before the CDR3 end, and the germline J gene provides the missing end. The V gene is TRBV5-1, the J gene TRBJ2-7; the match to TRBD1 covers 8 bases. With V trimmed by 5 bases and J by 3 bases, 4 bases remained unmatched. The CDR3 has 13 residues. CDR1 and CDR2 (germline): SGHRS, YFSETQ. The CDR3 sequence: CASRRDRNYEQYF. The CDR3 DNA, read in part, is TGCGCCAGCAGGCGGGACAGGAACTACGAG. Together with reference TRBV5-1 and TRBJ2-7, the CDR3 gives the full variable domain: KAGVTQTPRYLIKTRGQQVTLSCSPISGHRSVSWYQQTPGQGLQFLFEYFSETQRNKGNFPGRFSGRQFSNSRSEMNVSTLELGDSALYLCASRRDRNYEQYFGPGTRLTVT.

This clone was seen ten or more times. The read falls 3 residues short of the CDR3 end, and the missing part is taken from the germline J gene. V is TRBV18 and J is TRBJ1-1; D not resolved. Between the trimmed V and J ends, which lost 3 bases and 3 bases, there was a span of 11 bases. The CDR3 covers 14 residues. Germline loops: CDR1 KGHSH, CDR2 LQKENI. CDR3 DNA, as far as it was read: TGTGCCAGCTCACCCCTCAGTGCGGACACTGAA. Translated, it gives CASSPLSADTE. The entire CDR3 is CASSPLSADTEAFF.

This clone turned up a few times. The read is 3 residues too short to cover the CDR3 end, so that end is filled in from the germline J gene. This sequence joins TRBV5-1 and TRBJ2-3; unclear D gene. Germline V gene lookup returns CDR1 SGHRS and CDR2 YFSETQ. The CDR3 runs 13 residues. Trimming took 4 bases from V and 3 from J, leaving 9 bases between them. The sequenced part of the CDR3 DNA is TGCGCCAGCAGCCAACTATATACAGATACG. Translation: CASSQLYTDT. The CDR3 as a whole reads CASSQLYTDTQYF.

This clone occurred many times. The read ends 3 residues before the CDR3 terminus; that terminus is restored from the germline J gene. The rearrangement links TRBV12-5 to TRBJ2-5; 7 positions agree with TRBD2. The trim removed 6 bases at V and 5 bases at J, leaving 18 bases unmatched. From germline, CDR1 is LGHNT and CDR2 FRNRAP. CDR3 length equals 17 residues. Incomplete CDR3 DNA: TGTGCTAGTGGCCTAGGCCGGAGGGCCTCGCGGGGGGAGACC. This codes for CASGLGRRASRGET. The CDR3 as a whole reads CASGLGRRASRGETQYF. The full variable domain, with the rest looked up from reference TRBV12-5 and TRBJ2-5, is DARVTQTPRHKVTEMGQEVTMRCQPILGHNTVFWYRQTMMQGLELLAYFRNRAPLDDSGMPKDRFSAEMPDATLATLKIQPSEPRDSAVYFCASGLGRRASRGETQYFGPGTRLLVL.

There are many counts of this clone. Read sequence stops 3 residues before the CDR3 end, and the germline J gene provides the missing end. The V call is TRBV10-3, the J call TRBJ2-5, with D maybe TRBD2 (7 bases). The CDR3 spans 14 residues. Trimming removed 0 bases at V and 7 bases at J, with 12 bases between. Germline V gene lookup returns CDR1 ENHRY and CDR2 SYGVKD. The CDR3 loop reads CAISESGGRGTQYF. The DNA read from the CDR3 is TGTGCCATCAGTGAGTCGGGGGGGCGAGGGACC.